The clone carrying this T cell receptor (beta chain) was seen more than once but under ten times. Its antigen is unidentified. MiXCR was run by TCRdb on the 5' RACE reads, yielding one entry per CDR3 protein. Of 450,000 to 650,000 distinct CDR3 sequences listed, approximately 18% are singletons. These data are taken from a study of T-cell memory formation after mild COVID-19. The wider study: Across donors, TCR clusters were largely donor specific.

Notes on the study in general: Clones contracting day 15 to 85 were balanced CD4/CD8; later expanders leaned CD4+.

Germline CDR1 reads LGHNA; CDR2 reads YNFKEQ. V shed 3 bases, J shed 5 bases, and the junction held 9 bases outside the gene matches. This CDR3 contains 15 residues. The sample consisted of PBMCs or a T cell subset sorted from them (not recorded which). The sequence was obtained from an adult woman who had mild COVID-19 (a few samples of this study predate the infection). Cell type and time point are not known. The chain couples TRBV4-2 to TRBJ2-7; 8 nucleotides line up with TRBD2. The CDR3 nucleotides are TGTGCCAGCAGCCAGCTACTAGCGGTGGGCGACGAGCAGTACTTC. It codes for CASSQLLAVGDEQYF.